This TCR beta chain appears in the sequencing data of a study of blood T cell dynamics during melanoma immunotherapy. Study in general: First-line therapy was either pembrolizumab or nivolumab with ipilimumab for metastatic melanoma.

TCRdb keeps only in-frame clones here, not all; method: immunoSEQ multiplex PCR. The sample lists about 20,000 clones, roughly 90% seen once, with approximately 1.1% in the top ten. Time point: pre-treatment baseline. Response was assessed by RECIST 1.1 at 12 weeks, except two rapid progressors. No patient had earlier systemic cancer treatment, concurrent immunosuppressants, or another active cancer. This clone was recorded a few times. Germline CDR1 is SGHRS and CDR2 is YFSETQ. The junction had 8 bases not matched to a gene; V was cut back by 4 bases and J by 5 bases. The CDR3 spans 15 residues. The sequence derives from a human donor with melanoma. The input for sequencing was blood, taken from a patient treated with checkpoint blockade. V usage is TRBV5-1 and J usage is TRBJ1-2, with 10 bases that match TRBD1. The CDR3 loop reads CASSEGTGDWYGYTF. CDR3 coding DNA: TGCGCCAGCAGCGAGGGGACAGGGGATTGGTATGGCTACACCTTC. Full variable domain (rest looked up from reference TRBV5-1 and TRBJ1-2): KAGVTQTPRYLIKTRGQQVTLSCSPISGHRSVSWYQQTPGQGLQFLFEYFSETQRNKGNFPGRFSGRQFSNSRSEMNVSTLELGDSALYLCASSEGTGDWYGYTFGSGTRLTVV.